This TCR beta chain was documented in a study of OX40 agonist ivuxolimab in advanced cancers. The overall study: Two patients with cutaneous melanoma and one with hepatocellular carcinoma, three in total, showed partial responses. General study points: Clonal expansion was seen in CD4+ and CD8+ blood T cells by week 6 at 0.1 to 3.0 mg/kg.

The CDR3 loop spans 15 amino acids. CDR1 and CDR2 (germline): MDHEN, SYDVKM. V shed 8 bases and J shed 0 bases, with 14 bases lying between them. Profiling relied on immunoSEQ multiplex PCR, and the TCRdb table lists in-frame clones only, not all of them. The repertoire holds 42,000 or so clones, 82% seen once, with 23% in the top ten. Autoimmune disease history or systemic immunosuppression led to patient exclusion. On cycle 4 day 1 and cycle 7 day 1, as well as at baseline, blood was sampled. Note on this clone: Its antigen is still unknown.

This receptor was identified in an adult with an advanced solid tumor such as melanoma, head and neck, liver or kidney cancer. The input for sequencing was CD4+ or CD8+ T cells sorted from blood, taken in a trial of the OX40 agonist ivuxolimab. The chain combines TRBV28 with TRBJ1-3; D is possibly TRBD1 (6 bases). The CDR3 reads CASGPGQSSGNTIYF. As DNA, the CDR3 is TGTGCCAGCGGGCCGGGACAATCCTCTGGAAACACCATATATTTT. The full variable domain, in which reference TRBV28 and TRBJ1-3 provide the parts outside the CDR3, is DVKVTQSSRYLVKRTGEKVFLECVQDMDHENMFWYRQDPGLGLRLIYFSYDVKMKEKGDIPEGYSVSREKKERFSLILESASTNQTSMYLCASGPGQSSGNTIYFGEGSWLTVV.